The TCR beta chain described here comes from a study of blood T cell repertoires in COVID-19. This CDR3 has 16 residues. V was pared by 3 bases and J by 2 bases, with 6 bases of the junction left unmatched. Per the germline V gene, CDR1 is MNHNS and CDR2 is SASEGT. Per the authors' pipeline: The assay estimated nucleated cells by amplifying reference gene primers. Generated by immunoSEQ multiplex PCR, the TCRdb table keeps only in-frame clones and is missing some. The D gene and trimming were derived from the DNA, and the V and J assignments and clone size from that table. The sample includes roughly 220,000 clones, approximately 92% of them seen just once.

The J gene is TRBJ2-7, the V gene TRBV6-1; 11 nucleotides agree with TRBD2. This clonotype was obtained from a woman between 18 and 30 years old in a cohort exposed to, infected with or recovered from COVID-19 (not recorded which). Sequencing was carried out using PBMCs or T cells enriched from blood (not recorded which). The DNA of the CDR3 is TGTGCCAGCAGTGACCCGGGACTAGCGGTCCCCTACGAGCAGTACTTC. It translates to CASSDPGLAVPYEQYF.